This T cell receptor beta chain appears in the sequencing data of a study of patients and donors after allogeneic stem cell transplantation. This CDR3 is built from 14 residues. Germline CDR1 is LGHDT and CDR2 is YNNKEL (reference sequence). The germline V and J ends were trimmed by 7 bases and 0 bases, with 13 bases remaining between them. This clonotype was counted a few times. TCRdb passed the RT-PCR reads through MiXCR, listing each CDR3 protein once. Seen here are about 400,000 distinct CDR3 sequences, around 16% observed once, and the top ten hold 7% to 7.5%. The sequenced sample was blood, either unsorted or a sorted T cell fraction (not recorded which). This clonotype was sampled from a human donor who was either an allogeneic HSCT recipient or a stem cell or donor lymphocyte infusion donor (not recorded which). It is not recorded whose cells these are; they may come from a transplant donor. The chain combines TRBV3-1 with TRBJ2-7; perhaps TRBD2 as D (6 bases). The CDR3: CASTGDPSSYEQYF. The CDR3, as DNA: TGTGCCAGCACGGGGGACCCGAGCTCCTACGAGCAGTACTTC.